This passage covers 29 T cell receptor beta chains from one sample sequenced in a study of OX40 agonist ivuxolimab in advanced cancers. Clones were sequenced by immunoSEQ multiplex PCR, and TCRdb holds only the in-frame ones, with some missing. The table records about 34,000 clones, around 80% of them present only once. Material: CD4+ or CD8+ T cells sorted from blood, obtained in a trial of the OX40 agonist ivuxolimab. These receptors all come from an adult with an advanced solid tumor such as melanoma, head and neck, liver or kidney cancer.

This clone was detected only once. CDR3 region: CASSQAKGVMNTEAFF. The CDR3 DNA reads TGCGCCAGCAGCCAAGCGAAGGGAGTCATGAACACTGAAGCTTTCTTT. This rearrangement joins TRBV4-3 to TRBJ1-1; D is uncertain. The V gene's germline CDR1 is LGHNA and CDR2 YSLEER. V lost 1 base and J lost 0, with 12 bases in between. The CDR3 has 16 residues.

The table lists this clone with a count of one. The rearrangement uses TRBV29-1 and TRBJ2-3; D not resolved. The V end was cut by 0 bases, the J end by 6 bases, with 10 bases between. The CDR3 consists of 13 residues. Germline lookup yields CDR1 SQVTM and CDR2 ANQGSEA. CDR3 sequence (DNA): TGCAGCGTTGAAGATTCTTATCGGGATACGCAGTATTTT. Its protein product is CSVEDSYRDTQYF.

The chain is built from TRBV5-1 and TRBJ2-7; 10 nucleotides agree with TRBD1. CDR3 length equals 16 residues. Germline V gene sequence: CDR1 SGHRS, CDR2 YFSETQ. With 3 bases clipped from V and 5 bases from J, the junction kept 11 bases outside the gene matches. CDR3 in DNA: TGCGCCAGCAGCTCTGGAGTGGGACAGGGGTACCACGAGCAGTACTTC. This gives the protein CASSSGVGQGYHEQYF.

The V and J genes are TRBV7-3 and TRBJ2-5; D is unclear. Trimming stripped 3 bases from V and 2 bases from J, with 7 bases between. In germline, CDR1 is SGHTA, CDR2 FQGTGA. The CDR3 runs 13 residues. The CDR3 region has the DNA TGTGCCAGCAGCTTTTCTAGACAAGAGACCCAGTACTTC. This codes for CASSFSRQETQYF.

The rearrangement links TRBV25-1 to TRBJ1-1, with D unclear. V shed 5 bases and J shed 4 bases, with 14 bases lying between them. Germline V gene lookup returns CDR1 MGHDK and CDR2 SYGVNS. This CDR3 is 14 amino acids long. The CDR3 protein is CASSYGTLGTEAFF. In nucleotides, the CDR3 is TGTGCCAGCAGTTACGGCACTCTCGGCACTGAAGCTTTCTTT.

The chain couples TRBV2 to TRBJ1-1; D unresolved. The CDR3 length is 12 residues. Germline assignment: CDR1 SNHLY and CDR2 FYNNEI. Trimming took 1 base from V and 2 from J, leaving 2 bases between them. CDR3 in amino acids: CASSEGNTEAFF. CDR3 in DNA: TGTGCCAGCAGTGAAGGAAACACTGAAGCTTTCTTT.

Within the sample, this clone is medium-sized. The genes are TRBV10-3 and TRBJ2-1; 11 bases match TRBD2. Germline V CDR1 and CDR2: ENHRY, SYGVKD. With V trimmed by 0 bases and J by 4 bases, 5 bases remained unmatched. This CDR3 is 17 amino acids long. In nucleotides, the CDR3 is TGTGCCATCAGTGAGTCCGGGGGGACTAGCGGTTACAATGAGCAGTTCTTC. Translating gives CAISESGGTSGYNEQFF.

The chain joins TRBV7-3 to TRBJ2-3, with TRBD1 identical over 7 bases. The V and J ends lost 1 base and 6 bases, in that order; junction bases with no gene match: 10. The germline CDR1 and CDR2 sequences are SGHTA and FQGTGA. The CDR3 has 16 amino acids. The CDR3 region has the DNA TGTGCCAGCAGCTTAAATGGCGGGTCAGGGGGTGATACGCAGTATTTT. This sequence encodes CASSLNGGSGGDTQYF.

The V gene is TRBV7-2, the J gene TRBJ2-7, with D hard to call. The V gene's germline CDR1 is SGHTA and CDR2 FQGNSA. V was trimmed by 5 bases and J by 5 bases, leaving 22 bases between them. The CDR3 consists of 16 residues. The CDR3 region is CASSARSYTSKNEQYF. The CDR3 DNA reads as TGTGCCAGCAGCGCCCGAAGCTATACCTCCAAGAACGAGCAGTACTTC. The full variable domain, rest sourced from reference TRBV7-2 and TRBJ2-7, is GAGVSQSPSNKVTEKGKDVELRCDPISGHTALYWYRQSLGQGLEFLIYFQGNSAPDKSGLPSDRFSAERTGGSVSTLTIQRTQQEDSAVYLCASSARSYTSKNEQYFGPGTRLTVT.

The rearrangement links TRBV5-1 to TRBJ1-1; D remains ambiguous. There are 15 residues in the CDR3. Germline V gene lookup returns CDR1 SGHRS and CDR2 YFSETQ. Deletions cut 1 base from V and 1 base from J, with 11 bases between. This CDR3 is CASSLSPRPNTEAFF. The CDR3 region has the DNA TGCGCCAGCAGCTTGAGCCCTCGACCGAACACTGAAGCTTTCTTT.

The V call is TRBV12-5, the J call TRBJ1-1, with D maybe TRBD1 (5 bases). This CDR3 spans 14 amino acids. The V gene's germline CDR1 is LGHNT and CDR2 FRNRAP. V was clipped by 1 base and J by 8 bases, with 14 bases between them. For the CDR3, the DNA is TGTGCTAGTGGTTTGGAGGGGCCCCTTGGCGAAGCTTTCTTT. Its protein product is CASGLEGPLGEAFF.

This clone was seen just once. This sequence joins TRBV5-1 and TRBJ2-5; 9 bases align to TRBD1. Unmatched junction bases numbered 5, after V lost 4 bases and J lost 4 bases. CDR1 and CDR2 from the germline V gene are SGHRS and YFSETQ. The CDR3 loop spans 14 amino acids. The CDR3 loop is CASSGGQGRETQYF. As DNA, the CDR3 is TGCGCCAGCAGCGGGGGACAGGGTCGAGAGACCCAGTACTTC.

This chain links TRBV30 with TRBJ2-3; 8 bases map to TRBD2. Germline CDR1 and CDR2: GTSNPN and SVGIG (reference sequence). V lost 4 bases to trimming and J lost 10 bases; unmatched junction nucleotides: 7. The CDR3 loop spans 12 amino acids. CDR3 coding DNA: TGTGCCTGGACCGCCGGGGGGGGTCCGCAGTATTTT. Translated, it gives CAWTAGGGPQYF.

J is TRBJ2-3 and V is TRBV7-8; D gene ambiguous. The CDR3 extends over 16 amino acids. Germline CDR1 and CDR2: SGHVS and FQNEAQ. The V end was cut by 3 bases, the J end by 0 bases, with 13 bases between. The DNA of the CDR3 is TGTGCCAGCAGCTTCAGACCCTTTACTAGCACAGATACGCAGTATTTT. It encodes CASSFRPFTSTDTQYF.

The rearrangement joins TRBV7-2 to TRBJ1-3; D not certain. This CDR3 is built from 14 residues. V shed 2 bases and J shed 2 bases, with 7 bases lying between them. Germline-derived CDR1 and CDR2 are SGHTA and FQGNSA. In nucleotides, the CDR3 is TGTGCCAGCAGCTTAACCAGGACTGGAAACACCATATATTTT. Residues: CASSLTRTGNTIYF.

This clone was detected only once. The chain uses TRBV6-5 and TRBJ1-2, with D perhaps TRBD1 (5 bases). In germline, CDR1 is MNHEY, CDR2 SVGAGI. The germline V and J ends were trimmed by 1 base and 6 bases, with 12 bases remaining between them. The CDR3 runs 14 residues. The CDR3 sequence is CASSYWGGADGYTF. The DNA for the CDR3 is TGTGCCAGCAGTTACTGGGGAGGGGCGGATGGCTACACCTTC.

This clone was observed a few times. The genes are TRBV4-3 and TRBJ1-3; D remains unclear. This CDR3 is 13 amino acids long. V lost 0 bases and J 4 bases, leaving 4 bases between the germline ends. The germline CDR1 and CDR2 sequences are LGHNA and YSLEER. The CDR3: CASSQDIGNTIYF. In nucleotides, the CDR3 is TGCGCCAGCAGCCAAGATATAGGAAACACCATATATTTT.

The genes are TRBV7-2 and TRBJ2-1; D is possibly TRBD1 (6 bases). V lost 5 bases and J 12 bases, leaving 23 bases between the germline ends. The CDR3 has 15 residues. The germline V gene encodes CDR1 SGHTA and CDR2 FQGNSA. For the CDR3, the DNA is TGTGCCAGCAGCGAAGACCAGGGGTCCCCGAGTGGGCAGTTCTTC. Protein: CASSEDQGSPSGQFF.

V is TRBV29-1 and J is TRBJ1-2; no firm D call. CDR3 length equals 15 residues. CDR1 SQVTM and CDR2 ANQGSEA come from the germline V gene. The V end lost 7 bases, the J end lost 2 bases, and 20 bases lay between the germline ends. CDR3 nucleotides: TGCAGCGCTACACCCTCCGTGGCAGCGAACTATGGCTACACCTTC. Translating gives CSATPSVAANYGYTF.

The rearrangement joins TRBV9 to TRBJ2-3; the D is unclear. Germline assignment: CDR1 SGDLS and CDR2 YYNGEE. Trimming shortened V by 2 bases and J by 0 bases, and 7 bases separated the two germline ends. This CDR3 spans 14 amino acids. The CDR3 coding sequence is TGTGCCAGCAGCGTTCAAGCTAGCACAGATACGCAGTATTTT. As protein: CASSVQASTDTQYF.

The J gene is TRBJ2-7, the V gene TRBV6-6; 10 nucleotides match TRBD1. V was clipped by 6 bases and J by 2 bases; unmatched bases: 4. Per germline, CDR1 MNHNY and CDR2 SVGAGI (reference sequence). The CDR3 extends over 14 amino acids. CDR3 nucleotide sequence: TGTGCCAGCAGCCGAGGACAGGGGGCCTACGAGCAGTACTTC. Encoded protein: CASSRGQGAYEQYF.

V and J are TRBV7-9 and TRBJ1-1; 8 positions agree with TRBD1. With V trimmed by 5 bases and J by 4 bases, 3 bases remained unmatched. This CDR3 is built from 13 residues. CDR1 and CDR2 (germline): SEHNR, FQNEAQ (reference sequence). CDR3 sequence: CASSRQGATEAFF. CDR3 bases: TGTGCCAGCAGCCGTCAGGGGGCCACTGAAGCTTTCTTT.

The V gene is TRBV6-5, the J gene TRBJ2-1, with D unclear. CDR1 is MNHEY and CDR2 is SVGAGI in the germline V gene. The length of the CDR3 is 11 residues. With 2 bases removed from V and 8 bases from J, the gap between germline ends came to 4 bases. The CDR3 sequence is CASSYMDEQFF. The CDR3 DNA follows: TGTGCCAGCAGTTACATGGATGAGCAGTTCTTC.

The chain joins TRBV10-3 to TRBJ2-5, with D unclear. The CDR3 consists of 14 residues. CDR1 is ENHRY and CDR2 is SYGVKD in the germline V gene. Trimming stripped 0 bases from V and 2 bases from J, with 7 bases between. In DNA form, the CDR3 reads TGTGCCATCAGTGAGTCGACCGGACAAGAGACCCAGTACTTC. Amino acid sequence: CAISESTGQETQYF.

This clone was observed a single time. The rearrangement joins TRBV18 to TRBJ2-5; 7 bases map to TRBD2. Germline-derived CDR1 and CDR2 are KGHSH and LQKENI. The CDR3 is 17 residues long. J was trimmed by 5 bases and V by 2 bases; bases with no gene match: 14. The CDR3, as DNA: TGTGCCAGCTCACCAAGTATCCAGCGGGGCCCGGGGGAGACCCAGTACTTC. It codes for CASSPSIQRGPGETQYF.

The chain carries TRBV15 and TRBJ1-5; D unresolved. The germline V gene encodes CDR1 LNHNV and CDR2 YYDKDF (reference sequence). The V end lost 3 bases, the J end lost 7 bases, and 10 bases lay between the germline ends. The CDR3 is made up of 13 amino acids. The CDR3 DNA is TGTGCCACCAGCAGTCGCGAGCAACAGCCCCAGCATTTT. It is translated as CATSSREQQPQHF.

V is TRBV29-1 and J is TRBJ1-2; D possibly corresponds to TRBD1 (5 bases). The CDR3 consists of 14 residues. The ends were cut back, 3 bases at V and 3 bases at J, with 14 bases in the middle. Germline V gene data show CDR1 as SQVTM and CDR2 as ANQGSEA. The chain's CDR3 is CSVDPAGGDYGYTF. The CDR3 DNA reads as TGCAGCGTTGATCCCGCCGGGGGGGACTATGGCTACACCTTC.

V gene TRBV9 combines with J gene TRBJ2-2; maybe TRBD2 (7 bases). Per the germline V gene, CDR1 is SGDLS and CDR2 is YYNGEE. The V end was cut by 4 bases, the J end by 4 bases, with 17 bases between. The CDR3 is made up of 16 amino acids. The CDR3: CASSKGGGATTGELFF. The CDR3 DNA reads as TGTGCCAGCAGCAAAGGGGGAGGGGCCACCACCGGGGAGCTGTTTTTT.

The table lists this clone with a few counts. The V gene is TRBV1, the J gene TRBJ2-3. TRBV1 is a recognized pseudogene. The CDR3 is made up of 12 amino acids. The CDR3 loop is CTSSRRADTQYF. The CDR3 DNA reads as TGCACCAGCAGCAGACGAGCCGATACGCAGTATTTT.